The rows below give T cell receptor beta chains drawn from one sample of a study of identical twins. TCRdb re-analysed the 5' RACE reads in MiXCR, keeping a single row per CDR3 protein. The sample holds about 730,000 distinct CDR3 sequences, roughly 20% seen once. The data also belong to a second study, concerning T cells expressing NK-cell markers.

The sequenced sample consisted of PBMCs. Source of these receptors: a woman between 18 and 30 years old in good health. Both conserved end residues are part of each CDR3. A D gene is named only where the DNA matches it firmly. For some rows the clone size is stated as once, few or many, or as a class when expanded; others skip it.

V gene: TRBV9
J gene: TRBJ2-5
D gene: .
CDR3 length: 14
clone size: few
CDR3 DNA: TGTGCCAGCAGCGTAGCGGCAGGGTACGAGACCCAGTACTTC
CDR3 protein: CASSVAAGYETQYF

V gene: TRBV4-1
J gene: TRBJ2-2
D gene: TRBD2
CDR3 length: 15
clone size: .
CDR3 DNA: TGCGCCAGCAAAATAGCGGGAGGGCCGTCCGGGGAGCTGTTTTTT
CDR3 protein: CASKIAGGPSGELFF

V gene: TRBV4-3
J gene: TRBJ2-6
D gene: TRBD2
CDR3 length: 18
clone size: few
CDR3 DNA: TGCGCCAGCAGCCAAGATATAGGGAGGGAAGGTGGGGCCAACGTCCTGACTTTC
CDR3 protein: CASSQDIGREGGANVLTF

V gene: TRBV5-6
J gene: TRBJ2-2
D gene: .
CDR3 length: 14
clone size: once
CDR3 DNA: TGTGCCATCAGCCCCGGACGAGGGACCGGGGAGCTGTTTTTT
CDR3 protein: CAISPGRGTGELFF

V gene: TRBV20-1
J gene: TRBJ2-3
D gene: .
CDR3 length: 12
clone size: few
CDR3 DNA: TGCAGTGCTAAACTTAGCACAGATACGCAGTATTTT
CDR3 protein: CSAKLSTDTQYF

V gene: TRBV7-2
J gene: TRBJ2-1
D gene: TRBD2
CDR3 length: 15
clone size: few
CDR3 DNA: TGTGCCAGCAGCTCCAGGGCTAGCGGTAGCAATGAGCAGTTCTTC
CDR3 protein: CASSSRASGSNEQFF

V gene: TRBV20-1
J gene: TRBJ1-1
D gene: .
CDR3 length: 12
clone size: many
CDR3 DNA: TGCAGTGCTAGAAAGCTTAACACTGAAGCTTTCTTT
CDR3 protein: CSARKLNTEAFF

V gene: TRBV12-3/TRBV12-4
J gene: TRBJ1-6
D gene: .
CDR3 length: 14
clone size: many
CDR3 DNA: TGTGCCAGCTCGTTAGGGGCATACAATTCACCCCTCCACTTT
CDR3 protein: CASSLGAYNSPLHF

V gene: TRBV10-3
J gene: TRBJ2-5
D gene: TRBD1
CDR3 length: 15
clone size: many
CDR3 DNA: TGTGCCATCAGTACCGGGACAGGGGACGGAGAGACCCAGTACTTC
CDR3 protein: CAISTGTGDGETQYF

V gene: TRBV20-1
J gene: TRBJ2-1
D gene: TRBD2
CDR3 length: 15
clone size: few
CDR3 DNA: TGCAGTGCTAGAACCGAGCGGGAGGGCCTCTATGAGCAGTTCTTC
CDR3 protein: CSARTEREGLYEQFF

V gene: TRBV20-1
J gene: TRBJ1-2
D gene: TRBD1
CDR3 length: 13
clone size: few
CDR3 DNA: TGCAGTGCACTTGACAGGGGGATCTATGGCTACACCTTC
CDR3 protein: CSALDRGIYGYTF

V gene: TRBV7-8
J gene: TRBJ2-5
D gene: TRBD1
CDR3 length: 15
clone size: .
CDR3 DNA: TGTGCCAGCAGAGGGACAGGGGGCAGAGAAGAGACCCAGTACTTC
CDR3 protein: CASRGTGGREETQYF

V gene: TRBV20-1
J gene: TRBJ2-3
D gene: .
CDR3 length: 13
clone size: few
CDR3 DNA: TGCAGTGCCACAACGGGGGTTACAGATACGCAGTATTTT
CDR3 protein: CSATTGVTDTQYF

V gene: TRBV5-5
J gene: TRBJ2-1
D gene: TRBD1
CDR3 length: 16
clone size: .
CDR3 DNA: TGTGCCAGCAGCTTGCTCGGACAGGGGGAGTGGGATGAGCAGTTCTTC
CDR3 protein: CASSLLGQGEWDEQFF

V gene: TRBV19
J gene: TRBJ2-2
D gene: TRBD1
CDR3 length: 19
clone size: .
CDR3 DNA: TGTGCCAGTAGATCTGGGACAGGAGCGAATGGGATGTACACCGGGGAGCTGTTTTTT
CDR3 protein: CASRSGTGANGMYTGELFF

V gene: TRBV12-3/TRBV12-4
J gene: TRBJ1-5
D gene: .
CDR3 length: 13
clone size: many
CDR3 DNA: TGTGCCAGCAGTTTAGCCCTAGATCAGCCCCAGCATTTT
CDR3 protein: CASSLALDQPQHF